The 11 T cell receptor beta chains reported below all come from one sample, sequenced in a study of identifying expanded T cells in peripheral blood. Produced via immunoSEQ multiplex PCR; TCRdb's table is partial and in-frame only. The sample records 50,000 to 70,000 clones, about 87% being singletons. The sequenced sample was blood. These TCRs come from a person aged 18 to 69 in good health.

The chain recombines TRBV7-8 with TRBJ1-1; possibly TRBD1 for D (5 bases). The V gene lost 5 bases and the J gene lost 3 bases, with 16 bases spanning the gap. Germline values: CDR1 SGHVS, CDR2 FQNEAQ. This CDR3 contains 15 residues. The CDR3 DNA sequence: TGTGCCAGCAGCATACCACGGGGGGGTTACACTGAAGCTTTCTTT. Translation: CASSIPRGGYTEAFF.

V usage is TRBV21-1 and J usage is TRBJ1-1; the D call TRBD1 from the table was never checked on the DNA. TRBV21-1 is an annotated pseudogene. The CDR3 is 13 amino acids. The CDR3 bases are TGTGCCAGCAGAGGCCAGGGGGCCACTGAAGCTTTCTTT. Its translation is CASRGQGATEAFF.

This chain links TRBV7-9 with TRBJ2-3, with D uncertain. Germline V gene sequence: CDR1 SEHNR, CDR2 FQNEAQ (reference sequence). Trimming removed 2 bases from V and 7 bases from J, with 7 bases in between. CDR3 size: 12 residues. The CDR3 sequence: CASSLSENTQYF. In DNA, the CDR3 is TGTGCCAGCAGCTTATCGGAAAATACGCAGTATTTT.

The V gene is TRBV2, the J gene TRBJ2-5; D is unclear. Trimming stripped 8 bases from V and 5 bases from J, with 12 bases between. Germline V CDR1 and CDR2: SNHLY, FYNNEI. This CDR3 is built from 12 residues. CDR3 DNA: TGTGCCAGCCGACCGGATCGGGAGACCCAGTACTTC. It encodes CASRPDRETQYF.

J is TRBJ2-7 and V is TRBV25-1; TRBD1 matches at 8 bases. This CDR3 is 15 amino acids long. Per the germline V gene, CDR1 is MGHDK and CDR2 is SYGVNS. J gave up 0 bases and V 6 bases, and 7 bases lay outside the gene matches. The CDR3 protein is CASRPRQGLSYEQYF. In DNA, the CDR3 is TGTGCCAGCAGACCTCGACAGGGGCTCTCCTACGAGCAGTACTTC.

The chain is built from TRBV6-5 and TRBJ1-1, with unresolved D. The V end lost 6 bases, the J end lost 0 bases, and 8 bases lay between the germline ends. Per the germline V gene, CDR1 is MNHEY and CDR2 is SVGAGI. The CDR3 is 13 residues long. The CDR3 is CASRWTVNTEAFF. The CDR3 DNA sequence: TGTGCCAGCAGGTGGACGGTGAACACTGAAGCTTTCTTT.

The chain links TRBV4-2 to TRBJ2-4; D gene unclear. Trimming pared 1 base from V and 8 bases from J, leaving 9 bases between. Germline values: CDR1 LGHNA, CDR2 YNFKEQ. The CDR3 contains 13 residues. The CDR3 loop is CASSQVLTDIQYF. In nucleotides, the CDR3 is TGTGCCAGCAGCCAAGTCTTAACAGACATTCAGTACTTC.

The rearrangement uses TRBV4-3 and TRBJ2-2; D gene ambiguous. V was pared by 1 base and J by 4 bases, with 7 bases between. CDR1 and CDR2 (germline): LGHNA, YSLEER. CDR3 length: 14 amino acids. The CDR3 DNA sequence: TGCGCCAGCAGCCAAGGAGCGCTCACCGGGGAGCTGTTTTTT. Translation: CASSQGALTGELFF.

The chain couples TRBV30 to TRBJ1-5; D not resolved. Trimming pared 4 bases from V and 0 bases from J, leaving 7 bases between. Germline CDR1 and CDR2: GTSNPN and SVGIG (reference sequence). This CDR3 is built from 13 residues. CDR3 DNA sequence: TGTGCCTGGAACCGGGATAGCAATCAGCCCCAGCATTTT. As protein: CAWNRDSNQPQHF.

This chain uses TRBV27 with TRBJ1-2; the D is unclear. V lost 2 bases, J lost 4 bases, and 20 bases lay in between. Germline V lookup: CDR1 MNHEY, CDR2 SMNVEV (reference sequence). This CDR3 contains 17 residues. CDR3 region: CASSLTTYSTSPYGYTF. The CDR3 region has the DNA TGTGCCAGCAGTTTAACCACCTACTCCACTTCCCCCTATGGCTACACCTTC.

The chain joins TRBV27 to TRBJ2-1, with D unresolved. V lost 5 bases to trimming and J lost 10 bases, with 24 bases between them. The CDR3 is made up of 16 amino acids. Germline values: CDR1 MNHEY, CDR2 SMNVEV (reference sequence). The CDR3 DNA sequence: TGTGCCAGCAGTCCGAGACCTCGGTCCGTGGCAGACGAGCAGTTCTTC. It encodes CASSPRPRSVADEQFF.